Only a few counts were recorded for the clone carrying this TCR beta chain. As yet, its antigen is unknown. PCR used 60 Vbeta primers and 13 Jbeta primers. Some clones are missing from TCRdb's copy, which holds only in-frame ones; the method was immunoSEQ multiplex PCR. This repertoire shows some 150,000 clones, 75% to 85% found once; its top ten account for over 1.3%. Regarding donors, all were healthy bone marrow donors. The sample comes from a study of cytomegalovirus exposure and HLA in healthy donors. The study, taken as a whole, reports: There were reportedly fewer N-insertions in an Asian-associated ancestry cluster than the roughly 670-donor mean, in a later analysis. A later analysis revealed that TCR association rates differed between HLA loci, peaking at DRB1 and bottoming out at HLA-C.

The V and J ends lost 1 base and 0 bases respectively, with 6 bases between them. The CDR3 spans 14 residues. CDR1 SGHRS and CDR2 YFSETQ come from the germline V gene. The sequence was collected from a woman between 35 and 50 years old in good health and CMV-seronegative. The specimen was PBMCs. The rearrangement links TRBV5-1 to TRBJ2-3; unclear D gene. The CDR3 spells CASSLPRSTDTQYF. The CDR3, as DNA: TGCGCCAGCAGCTTGCCCAGGAGCACAGATACGCAGTATTTT.